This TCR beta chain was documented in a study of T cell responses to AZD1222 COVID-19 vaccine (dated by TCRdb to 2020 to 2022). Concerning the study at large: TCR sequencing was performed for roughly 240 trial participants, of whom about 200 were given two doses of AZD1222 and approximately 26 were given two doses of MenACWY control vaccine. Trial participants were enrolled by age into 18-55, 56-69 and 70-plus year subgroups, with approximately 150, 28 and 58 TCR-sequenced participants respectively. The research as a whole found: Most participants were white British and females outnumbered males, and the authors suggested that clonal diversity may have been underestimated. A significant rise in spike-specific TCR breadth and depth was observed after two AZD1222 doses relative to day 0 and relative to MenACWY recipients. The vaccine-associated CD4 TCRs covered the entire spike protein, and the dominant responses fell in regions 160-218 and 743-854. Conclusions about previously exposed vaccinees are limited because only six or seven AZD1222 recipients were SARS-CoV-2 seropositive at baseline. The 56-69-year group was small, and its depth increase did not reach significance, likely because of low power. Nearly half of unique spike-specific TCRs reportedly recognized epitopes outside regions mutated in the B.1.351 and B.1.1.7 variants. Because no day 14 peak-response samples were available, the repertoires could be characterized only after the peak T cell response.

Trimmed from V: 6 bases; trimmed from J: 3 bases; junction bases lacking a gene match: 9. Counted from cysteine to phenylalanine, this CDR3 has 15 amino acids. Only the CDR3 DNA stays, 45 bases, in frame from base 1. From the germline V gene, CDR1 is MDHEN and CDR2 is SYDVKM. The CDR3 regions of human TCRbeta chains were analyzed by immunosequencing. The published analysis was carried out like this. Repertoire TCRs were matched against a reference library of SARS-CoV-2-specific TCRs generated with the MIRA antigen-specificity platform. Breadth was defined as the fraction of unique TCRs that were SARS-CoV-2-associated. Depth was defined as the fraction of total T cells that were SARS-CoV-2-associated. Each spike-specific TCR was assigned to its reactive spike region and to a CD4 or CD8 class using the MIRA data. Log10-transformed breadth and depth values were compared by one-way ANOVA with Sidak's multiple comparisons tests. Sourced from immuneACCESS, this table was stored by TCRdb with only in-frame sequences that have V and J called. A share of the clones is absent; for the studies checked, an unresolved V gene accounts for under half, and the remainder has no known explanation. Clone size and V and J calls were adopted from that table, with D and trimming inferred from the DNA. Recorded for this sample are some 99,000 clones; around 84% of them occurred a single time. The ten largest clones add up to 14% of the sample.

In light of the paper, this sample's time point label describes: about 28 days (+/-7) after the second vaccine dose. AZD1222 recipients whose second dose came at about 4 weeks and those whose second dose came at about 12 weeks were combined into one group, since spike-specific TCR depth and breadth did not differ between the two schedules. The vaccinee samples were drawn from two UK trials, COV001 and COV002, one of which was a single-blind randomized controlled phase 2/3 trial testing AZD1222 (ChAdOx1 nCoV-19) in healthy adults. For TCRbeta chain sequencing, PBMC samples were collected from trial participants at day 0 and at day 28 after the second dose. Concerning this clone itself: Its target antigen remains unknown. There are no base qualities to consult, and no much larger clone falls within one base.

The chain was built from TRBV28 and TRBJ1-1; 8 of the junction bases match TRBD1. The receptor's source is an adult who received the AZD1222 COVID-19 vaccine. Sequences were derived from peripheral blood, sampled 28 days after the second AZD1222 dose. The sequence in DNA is TGTGCCAGCAGCCGCCCGGACAGGGTTGACACTGAAGCTTTCTTT. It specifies CASSRPDRVDTEAFF. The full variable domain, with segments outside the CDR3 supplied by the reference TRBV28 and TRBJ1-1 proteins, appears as DVKVTQSSRYLVKRTGEKVFLECVQDMDHENMFWYRQDPGLGLRLIYFSYDVKMKEKGDIPEGYSVSREKKERFSLILESASTNQTSMYLCASSRPDRVDTEAFFGQGTRLTVV.